These 14 T cell receptor beta chains share one sample of origin, sequenced in a study of control samples from healthy donors and cancer patients. Profiled with immunoSEQ multiplex PCR; TCRdb holds only in-frame clones, not every one. The table lists tens of thousands of clones, roughly 95% of them singletons. The material sequenced was blood. The receptors here all came from a man in his sixties in good health.

V and J are TRBV5-1 and TRBJ1-4; D is unresolved. The CDR3 extends over 14 amino acids. The V gene lost 0 bases and the J gene lost 4 bases, with 7 bases spanning the gap. Germline V gives CDR1 SGHRS, CDR2 YFSETQ. The CDR3 DNA reads as TGCGCCAGCAGCTTGGGACTCCATAATGAAAAACTGTTTTTT. This codes for CASSLGLHNEKLFF.

The chain has TRBV7-9 and TRBJ2-1, with D tentatively TRBD1 (5 bases). Trimming removed 5 bases at V and 0 bases at J, with 14 bases between. Germline V gives CDR1 SEHNR, CDR2 FQNEAQ (reference sequence). The CDR3 runs 16 residues. CDR3 DNA sequence: TGTGCCAGCAGCACCACGGACAAGAGCTCCTACAATGAGCAGTTCTTC. It translates to CASSTTDKSSYNEQFF.

The chain couples TRBV10-3 to TRBJ1-2; weak D call: TRBD1 (6 bases). Germline V CDR1 and CDR2: ENHRY, SYGVKD. The germline V and J ends were trimmed by 2 bases and 8 bases, with 15 bases remaining between them. CDR3 length: 14 amino acids. The CDR3 DNA follows: TGTGCCATCAGTGAGGGGGACACCTATGTAGGCTACACCTTC. This encodes CAISEGDTYVGYTF.

This sequence joins TRBV27 and TRBJ1-4; D might be TRBD1 (5 bases). This CDR3 contains 15 residues. V was trimmed by 3 bases and J by 1 base, leaving 9 bases between them. Germline V lookup: CDR1 MNHEY, CDR2 SMNVEV (reference sequence). CDR3 residues: CASSFRGLTNEKLFF. The CDR3, as DNA: TGTGCCAGCAGTTTTCGGGGGTTAACTAATGAAAAACTGTTTTTT. Together with reference TRBV27 and TRBJ1-4, the CDR3 gives the full variable domain: EAQVTQNPRYLITVTGKKLTVTCSQNMNHEYMSWYRQDPGLGLRQIYYSMNVEVTDKGDVPEGYKVSRKEKRNFPLILESPSPNQTSLYFCASSFRGLTNEKLFFGSGTQLSVL.

The gene calls are TRBV7-2 and TRBJ2-1; 8 nucleotides agree with TRBD2. Trimming removed 4 bases from V and 1 base from J; junction bases left unmatched: 6. Germline lookup yields CDR1 SGHTA and CDR2 FQGNSA. This CDR3 comprises 16 residues. The DNA for the CDR3 is TGTGCCAGCAGCTCGGGGGGGCCGATTTCCTACAATGAGCAGTTCTTC. The encoded protein is CASSSGGPISYNEQFF.

The chain uses TRBV21-1 and TRBJ1-6; TRBD1 was called by the table and not checked on the DNA. TRBV21-1 is deemed a pseudogene. The CDR3 runs 17 residues. The CDR3 coding sequence is TGTGCCAGCAGCAAAGTGGAGGACAGGGGGCTCGATTCACCCCTCCACTTT. Translated, it gives CASSKVEDRGLDSPLHF.

DNA for the CDR3: TGTGCCAGTAGTACCCCCCAGGGGAATCAGCCCCAGCATTTT. The encoded protein is CASSTPQGNQPQHF. The chain uses TRBV19 and TRBJ1-5, with a possible D match to TRBD1 (6 bases). This CDR3 has 14 amino acids. The V end lost 4 bases, the J end lost 4 bases, and 11 bases lay between the germline ends. CDR1 is LNHDA, CDR2 SQIVND, per germline (reference sequence). Drawing the rest from reference TRBV19 and TRBJ1-5, the complete variable domain is DGGITQSPKYLFRKEGQNVTLSCEQNLNHDAMYWYRQDPGQGLRLIYYSQIVNDFQKGDIAEGYSVSREKKESFPLTVTSAQKNPTAFYLCASSTPQGNQPQHFGDGTRLSIL.

The chain carries TRBV7-9 and TRBJ1-1; D is perhaps TRBD1 (5 bases). This CDR3 is 13 amino acids long. Between the trimmed V and J ends, which lost 1 base and 3 bases, there was a span of 6 bases. Germline CDR1 SEHNR, CDR2 FQNEAQ (reference sequence). CDR3 sequence reads: CASSLGGDTEAFF. CDR3 DNA: TGTGCCAGCAGCTTAGGAGGGGACACTGAAGCTTTCTTT. Based on the CDR3 plus reference TRBV7-9 and TRBJ1-1, the full variable domain is DTGVSQNPRHKITKRGQNVTFRCDPISEHNRLYWYRQTLGQGPEFLTYFQNEAQLEKSRLLSDRFSAERPKGSFSTLEIQRTEQGDSAMYLCASSLGGDTEAFFGQGTRLTVV.

This clone was seen just once. V is TRBV11-3 and J is TRBJ2-1; 7 bases are shared with TRBD1. V lost 5 bases to trimming and J lost 10 bases; unmatched junction nucleotides: 5. The CDR3 is made up of 12 amino acids. Germline values: CDR1 SGHNT, CDR2 YENEEA. The CDR3 here is CASSGQVDEQFF. The CDR3 bases are TGTGCCAGCAGCGGACAGGTGGACGAGCAGTTCTTC.

The rearrangement joins TRBV24-1 to TRBJ2-2; TRBD2 aligns across 9 bases. CDR3 length equals 17 residues. Looked up from germline, CDR1 is KGHDR and CDR2 is SFDVKD. The ends lost 2 bases at V and 1 base at J; junction bases unmatched: 4. The chain's CDR3 is CATSDWGAGGNTGELFF. CDR3 coding DNA: TGTGCCACCAGTGATTGGGGAGCGGGGGGGAACACCGGGGAGCTGTTTTTT.

V is TRBV9 and J is TRBJ1-6, with 7 bases fitting TRBD1. The CDR3 has 16 amino acids. The V gene's germline CDR1 is SGDLS and CDR2 YYNGEE. J lost 3 bases, V lost 2 bases, and 5 bases had no gene match. The chain's CDR3 is CASSVMGQSYNSPLHF. The DNA of the CDR3 is TGTGCCAGCAGCGTCATGGGACAGAGCTATAATTCACCCCTCCACTTT.

The rearrangement joins TRBV14 to TRBJ1-3; no clear D gene. CDR3 length equals 17 residues. Trimming pared 0 bases from V and 0 bases from J, leaving 12 bases between. CDR1 and CDR2 (germline): SGHDN, FVKESK. The DNA of the CDR3 is TGTGCCAGCAGCCAAGATTGGAACATTCGCTCTGGAAACACCATATATTTT. It yields the protein CASSQDWNIRSGNTIYF.

The DNA for the CDR3 is TGTGCCAGCAGTCGAAGGGACAGGGGAGGAACCGGGGAGCTGTTTTTT. Residues: CASSRRDRGGTGELFF. This sequence joins TRBV3-1 (or the pseudogene TRBV3-2) and TRBJ2-2; 10 bases match TRBD1. CDR1 is LGHDT and CDR2 is YNNKEL in the germline V gene (reference sequence). V lost 6 bases to trimming and J lost 5 bases; unmatched junction nucleotides: 9. The CDR3 has 16 residues.

CDR3 amino acids: CASSPGVLGEKLFF. For the CDR3, the DNA is TGTGCCAGCAGCCCAGGGGTATTAGGTGAAAAACTGTTTTTT. The rearrangement links TRBV7-9 to TRBJ1-4, with TRBD1 as a possible D gene (6 bases). The germline V gene has CDR1 SEHNR and CDR2 FQNEAQ (reference sequence). V lost 5 bases and J lost 7, with 14 bases in between. CDR3 size: 14 residues.